The 11 T cell receptor beta chains reported below all come from one sample, sequenced in a study of beta chain features in type 1 diabetes. Sequencing targeted expressed TCRB transcripts, as all isolated RNA had been reverse transcribed. Sequencing used immunoSEQ multiplex PCR; TCRdb keeps in-frame clones, though not all of them. The sample lists about 260,000 clones; roughly 21% were seen once. For these TCRs, the target antigens are not known. Regarding the study as a whole: TCRB CDR3s from Type 1 diabetes patients were moderately but significantly shorter in all four CD4+ subsets.

The sequencing sample was made of naive CD4+ T cells from blood. The receptor set was obtained from a middle-aged woman with type 1 diabetes.

Only a few counts were recorded for this clone. The chain is built from TRBV5-1 and TRBJ2-3, with 12 bases that match TRBD2. The CDR3 loop spans 15 amino acids. With V trimmed by 3 bases and J by 3 bases, 2 bases remained unmatched. Germline CDR1 SGHRS, CDR2 YFSETQ. DNA of the CDR3: TGCGCCAGCAGCTCCGGACTAGCGGGAACAGATACGCAGTATTTT. It codes for CASSSGLAGTDTQYF.

The CDR3 DNA is TGTGCCAGCAGCTTGGGACTAGCGGAGCAGTTCTTC. Translated, it gives CASSLGLAEQFF. The chain combines TRBV5-4 with TRBJ2-1, with 8 bases identical to TRBD2. CDR1 and CDR2 (germline): SGHNT, YYREEE (reference sequence). The CDR3 has 12 amino acids. Losses at the gene ends were 0 bases for V and 10 bases for J; bases not matched to a gene: 0.

In the case of this clone: At the DNA level, this CDR3 is encoded by other sequences in the same sample as well. The J gene is TRBJ2-7, the V gene TRBV28; no firm D call. The V end was cut by 4 bases, the J end by 3 bases, with 4 bases between. Germline CDR1 MDHEN, CDR2 SYDVKM. CDR3 size: 11 residues. The CDR3, as DNA: TGTGCCAGCAGTTCCTACTACGAGCAGTACTTC. Translation: CASSSYYEQYF. The variable domain in full, completed from reference TRBV28 and TRBJ2-7, reads DVKVTQSSRYLVKRTGEKVFLECVQDMDHENMFWYRQDPGLGLRLIYFSYDVKMKEKGDIPEGYSVSREKKERFSLILESASTNQTSMYLCASSSYYEQYFGPGTRLTVT.

This sequence joins TRBV18 and TRBJ2-3, with 9 bases matching TRBD2. V lost 3 bases and J lost 5; bases outside the gene matches: 9. The CDR3 contains 16 residues. The germline gives CDR1 KGHSH, CDR2 LQKENI. The CDR3 is CASSPGSSGIGDTQYF. The CDR3 DNA reads as TGTGCCAGCTCACCGGGGTCTAGCGGGATCGGAGATACGCAGTATTTT.

This rearrangement joins TRBV29-1 to TRBJ2-7, with 9 bases fitting TRBD1. V shed 4 bases, J shed 4 bases, and the junction held 5 bases outside the gene matches. CDR3 size: 13 residues. The germline CDR1 and CDR2 sequences are SQVTM and ANQGSEA. The CDR3 sequence: CSVGMDRGYEQYF. CDR3 bases: TGCAGCGTTGGTATGGACAGGGGTTACGAGCAGTACTTC.

This clone has only a few counts. This chain uses TRBV7-9 with TRBJ1-4, with TRBD1 identical over 8 bases. V shed 0 bases and J 8 bases; nucleotides not matched to a gene: 2. Per germline, CDR1 SEHNR and CDR2 FQNEAQ (reference sequence). The CDR3 length is 14 residues. CDR3 amino acids: CASSLADREEKLFF. The CDR3, as DNA: TGTGCCAGCAGCTTAGCGGACAGGGAAGAAAAACTGTTTTTT.

This clone was seen more than once but under ten times. The chain links TRBV9 to TRBJ2-2; a weak D match, TRBD1 (5 bases). The CDR3 loop spans 15 amino acids. V dropped 0 bases and J dropped 0 bases, with 6 bases sitting between them. CDR1 is SGDLS, CDR2 YYNGEE, per germline. The CDR3 DNA sequence: TGTGCCAGCAGCGTAGGGACACCGAACACCGGGGAGCTGTTTTTT. This translates into CASSVGTPNTGELFF.

This chain uses TRBV5-1 with TRBJ1-1; possibly TRBD1 for D (6 bases). The CDR3 runs 15 residues. From germline, CDR1 is SGHRS and CDR2 YFSETQ. The V and J ends lost 8 bases and 9 bases respectively, with 26 bases between them. This chain's CDR3 is CASSSQQGGNRKAFF. The DNA for the CDR3 is TGCGCCAGTTCTTCCCAACAGGGCGGCAACCGCAAAGCTTTCTTT.

This clone was seen a few times. The V and J genes are TRBV10-3 and TRBJ1-1; D is uncertain. The V gene's germline CDR1 is ENHRY and CDR2 SYGVKD. The CDR3 is made up of 12 amino acids. V was shortened by 4 bases and J by 11 bases, with 14 bases between the two germline ends. CDR3: CAISGVIPGAFF. The CDR3 DNA is TGTGCCATCAGTGGAGTAATCCCGGGGGCTTTCTTT.

With respect to this clone: A junction end diverges from the germline sequence, so it may reflect a read error. This chain connects TRBV6-5 to TRBJ2-3; TRBD1 matches 9 bases. The CDR3 extends over 14 amino acids. The germline V gene has CDR1 MNHEY and CDR2 SVGAGI. The CDR3 DNA follows: TGTGCCAACAGTTACCGACAGGGGGCAGATACGCAGTATTTT. Encoded protein: CANSYRQGADTQYF.

The rearrangement joins TRBV2 to TRBJ2-1, with 7 bases identical to TRBD2. This CDR3 region has 14 residues. Germline CDR1 and CDR2: SNHLY and FYNNEI. Trimming removed 8 bases from V and 5 bases from J; junction bases left unmatched: 9. The CDR3 DNA is TGTGCCAGCCAGGAGCGGGGACGTAACAATGAGCAGTTCTTC. Translated, it gives CASQERGRNNEQFF.